These 19 T cell receptor beta chains came from one sample sequenced in a study of shared clonotypes between healthy human individuals. TCRdb's table, derived via immunoSEQ multiplex PCR, lists solely in-frame clones and lacks some. In the table there are about 1.5 million clones, about 98% of which are singletons. Sample: naive CD4+ T cells sorted from blood. The subset denotes: CD45RA+ positively selected. Every receptor here comes from a man aged 25-45 years in good health.

This sequence joins TRBV9 and TRBJ2-5; 11 bases align to TRBD1. CDR1 SGDLS and CDR2 YYNGEE come from the germline V gene. The CDR3 is 15 amino acids. V dropped 3 bases and J dropped 7; count of bases not matched to a gene: 8. The CDR3 protein is CASSERTGGMGTQYF. The CDR3 region has the DNA TGTGCCAGCAGCGAGCGGACAGGGGGCATGGGGACCCAGTACTTC. Together with reference TRBV9 and TRBJ2-5, the CDR3 gives the full variable domain: DSGVTQTPKHLITATGQRVTLRCSPRSGDLSVYWYQQSLDQGLQFLIQYYNGEERAKGNILERFSAQQFPDLHSELNLSSLELGDSALYFCASSERTGGMGTQYFGPGTRLLVL.

The chain recombines TRBV11-3 with TRBJ2-5; D is possibly TRBD1 (6 bases). This CDR3 has 13 amino acids. From germline, CDR1 is SGHNT and CDR2 YENEEA. Trimming shortened V by 5 bases and J by 5 bases, and 12 bases separated the two germline ends. This CDR3 is CASSQQGLETQYF. The CDR3 region has the DNA TGTGCCAGCAGCCAACAGGGTCTGGAGACCCAGTACTTC.

The rearrangement links TRBV5-1 to TRBJ2-7; 7 bases map to TRBD1. CDR3 length: 15 residues. The germline CDR1 and CDR2 sequences are SGHRS and YFSETQ. After removal of 4 bases from V and 6 bases from J, the junction contained 13 bases not matched to a gene. The chain's CDR3 is CASSPETGLVSEQYF. CDR3 bases: TGCGCCAGCAGCCCGGAGACAGGGTTGGTATCCGAGCAGTACTTC.

The chain combines TRBV5-1 with TRBJ2-2; D is possibly TRBD1 or TRBD2 (5 bases each). Germline assignment: CDR1 SGHRS and CDR2 YFSETQ. The CDR3 covers 20 residues. V was shortened by 3 bases and J by 3 bases, with 27 bases between the two germline ends. The CDR3 region has the DNA TGCGCCAGCAGCTCAACACCCTCTGAGGGCAGGGACGGATACACCGGGGAGCTGTTTTTT. This encodes CASSSTPSEGRDGYTGELFF.

The chain uses TRBV4-1 and TRBJ2-3; D gene ambiguous. The V gene's germline CDR1 is MGHRA and CDR2 YSYEKL. CDR3 length: 14 amino acids. V was clipped by 0 bases and J by 2 bases, with 6 bases between them. CDR3 sequence: CASSQDTTTDTQYF. The CDR3 DNA reads as TGCGCCAGCAGCCAAGATACGACCACAGATACGCAGTATTTT.

This CDR3 is CASSNGTSGRTEQYF. In nucleotides, the CDR3 is TGCGCCAGCAGCAACGGGACTAGCGGGAGAACCGAGCAGTACTTC. The rearrangement joins TRBV5-1 to TRBJ2-7; 14 bases are shared with TRBD2. In germline, CDR1 is SGHRS, CDR2 YFSETQ. The CDR3 is 15 amino acids. V lost 4 bases to trimming and J lost 6 bases; unmatched junction nucleotides: 6.

The sample holds one count of this clone. The V gene is TRBV15, the J gene TRBJ1-5; a possible D gene is TRBD1 (5 bases). Deletions cut 1 base from V and 5 bases from J, with 12 bases between. The CDR3 extends over 15 amino acids. In germline, CDR1 is LNHNV, CDR2 YYDKDF (reference sequence). CDR3 sequence: CATSRVRGGDQPQHF. The DNA for the CDR3 is TGTGCCACCAGCAGAGTCCGGGGCGGGGATCAGCCCCAGCATTTT.

This clone was counted once. This rearrangement joins TRBV11-2 to TRBJ2-2; D possibly matches TRBD1 or TRBD2 (5 bases each). Germline-derived CDR1 and CDR2 are SGHAT and FQNNGV. V lost 8 bases and J lost 6, with 16 bases in between. CDR3 length: 14 residues. CDR3 loop: CASWTRGWAGELFF. CDR3 in DNA: TGTGCCAGCTGGACGAGGGGCTGGGCCGGGGAGCTGTTTTTT.

This chain joins TRBV5-1 and TRBJ1-1; 7 positions match TRBD1. The CDR3 length is 15 residues. J gave up 6 bases and V 2 bases, and 10 bases lay outside the gene matches. Germline values: CDR1 SGHRS, CDR2 YFSETQ. CDR3 sequence: CASSLQGIGISEAFF. CDR3 nucleotides: TGCGCCAGCAGCTTACAGGGGATAGGTATCTCTGAAGCTTTCTTT.

The chain carries TRBV6-1 and TRBJ2-2, with D possibly matching TRBD2 (6 bases). Germline V gene sequence: CDR1 MNHNS, CDR2 SASEGT. V was clipped by 4 bases and J by 6 bases, with 9 bases between them. The CDR3 totals 13 residues. In DNA form, the CDR3 reads TGTGCCAGCAGTGTAACTAGCCCCGGGGAGCTGTTTTTT. Translation gives CASSVTSPGELFF.

The genes are TRBV10-3 and TRBJ2-7; 7 bases agree with TRBD2. The V segment lost 1 base and the J segment 0 bases; nucleotides outside the gene matches: 6. Per the germline V gene, CDR1 is ENHRY and CDR2 is SYGVKD. The CDR3 runs to 16 residues. The CDR3: CAISEFTGRTSYEQYF. The CDR3 nucleotides are TGTGCCATCAGTGAGTTTACCGGGAGGACCTCCTACGAGCAGTACTTC.

The chain couples TRBV7-8 to TRBJ2-5; 7 bases fit TRBD1. J lost 1 base, V lost 7 bases, and 3 bases had no gene match. The V gene's germline CDR1 is SGHVS and CDR2 FQNEAQ. The CDR3 contains 13 residues. The CDR3 loop reads CASTQGVQETQYF. The CDR3 DNA sequence: TGTGCCAGCACCCAGGGGGTCCAAGAGACCCAGTACTTC.

This clone was observed a single time. Other DNA sequences in this sample translate to the same CDR3. The CDR3 here is CASSPLRETQYF. The CDR3 DNA sequence: TGTGCCAGCTCACCACTCCGAGAGACCCAGTACTTC. The V gene is TRBV18, the J gene TRBJ2-5, with D uncertain. Looked up from germline, CDR1 is KGHSH and CDR2 is LQKENI. V was shortened by 1 base and J by 4 bases, with 4 bases between the two germline ends. The CDR3 loop spans 12 amino acids.

The rearrangement links TRBV9 to TRBJ2-6; D gene unclear. The CDR3 sequence is 15 residues long. Germline CDR1 and CDR2: SGDLS and YYNGEE. Trimming took off 4 bases at V and 2 bases at J, with 10 bases between the two ends. This chain's CDR3 is CASSFGRTGANVLTF. The CDR3, as DNA: TGTGCCAGCAGCTTCGGGCGGACTGGGGCCAACGTCCTGACTTTC.

The chain has TRBV16 and TRBJ2-7; a weak D match, TRBD2 (6 bases). The ends were cut back, 5 bases at V and 2 bases at J, with 19 bases in the middle. The germline V gene has CDR1 KGHSY and CDR2 FQNENV. The CDR3 loop spans 16 amino acids. The DNA of the CDR3 is TGTGCCAGCAGCTCCCCCGGGCCGGGGGTGACCTACGAGCAGTACTTC. Translation gives CASSSPGPGVTYEQYF.

The CDR3 is CASSPLSPQSSYEQYF. CDR3 nucleotide sequence: TGTGCCAGCTCACCACTAAGCCCTCAGAGCTCCTACGAGCAGTACTTC. The V gene is TRBV18, the J gene TRBJ2-7; unclear D gene. V lost 1 base, J lost 0 bases, and 13 bases lay in between. The CDR3 length is 16 residues. CDR1 and CDR2 from the germline V gene are KGHSH and LQKENI.

In regard to this clone: The same CDR3 can be traced to other DNA sequences in this sample. The chain carries TRBV2 and TRBJ1-1; no definite D call. CDR1 is SNHLY and CDR2 is FYNNEI in the germline V gene. The CDR3 consists of 12 residues. Between the trimmed V and J ends, which lost 5 bases and 1 base, there was a span of 5 bases. CDR3 protein: CASSSRNTEAFF. The CDR3 DNA is TGTGCCAGCAGTAGCAGGAACACTGAAGCTTTCTTT.

The chain carries TRBV7-2 and TRBJ1-2, with D maybe TRBD1 (5 bases). The CDR3 is 14 residues long. CDR1 is SGHTA, CDR2 FQGNSA, per germline. V was cut by 5 bases and J by 6 bases, with 16 bases left in between. The CDR3 is CASSIFGGIHGYTF. The CDR3 bases are TGTGCCAGCAGCATCTTCGGGGGGATTCATGGCTACACCTTC.

This clone was counted a single time. V gene TRBV5-8 combines with J gene TRBJ2-1; D is possibly TRBD2 (5 bases). CDR1 SGHTS and CDR2 YDEGEE come from the germline V gene. This CDR3 comprises 15 residues. Trimming took 1 base from V and 0 from J, leaving 8 bases between them. The CDR3 coding sequence is TGTGCCAGCAGCTTGAAGCGGTTCTCCTACAATGAGCAGTTCTTC. Amino acid sequence: CASSLKRFSYNEQFF. Based on the CDR3 plus reference TRBV5-8 and TRBJ2-1, the full variable domain is EAGVTQSPTHLIKTRGQQATLRCSPISGHTSVYWYQQALGLGLQFLLWYDEGEERNRGNFPPRFSGRQFPNYSSELNVNALELEDSALYLCASSLKRFSYNEQFFGPGTRLTVL.